These 11 T cell receptor beta chains share one sample of origin, sequenced in a study of PD-1 blockade in classical Hodgkin lymphoma. TCRdb keeps only in-frame clones here, not all; method: immunoSEQ multiplex PCR. In the table there are about 33,000 clones, less than 75% of which are singletons. Noted time point: cycle 4 day 1 (C4D1), after about 6 weeks of nivolumab. Every patient relapsed after autologous stem cell transplantation, and brentuximab vedotin exposure varied. The specimen comprised peripheral blood mononuclear cells (PBMCs), sampled before the fourth cycle of nivolumab. The receptors originated from a human donor with classical Hodgkin lymphoma.

By share of the sample, this clone is medium-sized. The rearrangement joins TRBV4-2 to TRBJ1-1, with a possible D match to TRBD1 (6 bases). The CDR3 is made up of 16 amino acids. Germline loops: CDR1 LGHNA, CDR2 YNFKEQ. The V gene lost 3 bases and the J gene lost 4 bases, with 18 bases spanning the gap. DNA for the CDR3: TGTGCCAGCAGCCAGGATAGAACAGGGCGGGCCACTGAAGCTTTCTTT. This codes for CASSQDRTGRATEAFF.

The chain joins TRBV7-9 to TRBJ2-7; TRBD1 aligns across 10 bases. Trimming removed 5 bases from V and 3 bases from J; junction bases left unmatched: 7. This CDR3 comprises 15 residues. Germline V gene sequence: CDR1 SEHNR, CDR2 FQNEAQ (reference sequence). CDR3 DNA: TGTGCCAGCAGCAGCGTCCGGGACAGGGGCTACGAGCAGTACTTC. This encodes CASSSVRDRGYEQYF.

The chain carries TRBV5-6 and TRBJ2-7; TRBD2 matches at 12 bases. This CDR3 comprises 15 residues. Germline V gene data show CDR1 as SGHDT and CDR2 as YYEEEE. The ends lost 4 bases at V and 3 bases at J; junction bases unmatched: 5. CDR3: CASSRETSGSYEQYF. The CDR3 nucleotides are TGTGCCAGCAGCCGAGAGACTAGCGGGAGCTACGAGCAGTACTTC. Full variable domain (outside the CDR3, taken from reference TRBV5-6 and TRBJ2-7): DAGVTQSPTHLIKTRGQQVTLRCSPKSGHDTVSWYQQALGQGPQFIFQYYEEEERQRGNFPDRFSGHQFPNYSSELNVNALLLGDSALYLCASSRETSGSYEQYFGPGTRLTVT.

The chain couples TRBV13 to TRBJ1-2; D not resolved. Trimming cost V 8 bases and J 5 bases, with 15 bases left between them. Germline CDR1 is PRHDT and CDR2 is FYEKMQ (reference sequence). This CDR3 has 13 amino acids. In nucleotides, the CDR3 is TGTGCCAGCTTACGGGCAGGCCGGTATGGCTACACCTTC. Encoded protein: CASLRAGRYGYTF.

This clone occurred a few times. The chain employs TRBV4-2 and TRBJ2-3, with TRBD2 matching over 7 bases. Germline values: CDR1 LGHNA, CDR2 YNFKEQ. The CDR3 consists of 15 residues. V gave up 8 bases and J gave up 4 bases; unmatched junction bases: 12. The CDR3 coding sequence is TGTGCCAGCCTTGACGGGAGGAGAGCGTCAGATACGCAGTATTTT. It translates to CASLDGRRASDTQYF.

As to this clone: At one of its ends the junction is not consistent with the germline gene, which may arise from a read error. This sequence joins TRBV5-6 and TRBJ2-5; 9 nucleotides line up with TRBD2. CDR1 SGHDT and CDR2 YYEEEE come from the germline V gene. CDR3 length: 15 amino acids. The CDR3 here is CASSLGGRDKETQYF. The CDR3 DNA reads as TGTGCCAGCAGTTTGGGCGGGAGGGACAAAGAGACCCAGTACTTC.

V is TRBV19 and J is TRBJ2-7; tentative D call: TRBD1 (8 bases). The CDR3 consists of 14 residues. Germline loops: CDR1 LNHDA, CDR2 SQIVND (reference sequence). Trimming left V 6 bases short and J 2 bases short, with 14 bases between. CDR3 nucleotides: TGTGCCAGTAGCCCTACAGGGGGGGCCTACGAGCAGTACTTC. It translates to CASSPTGGAYEQYF.

V is TRBV30 and J is TRBJ2-5, with 9 bases that match TRBD2. CDR1 GTSNPN and CDR2 SVGIG come from the germline V gene (reference sequence). V lost 3 bases, J lost 4 bases, and 6 bases stayed unmatched. This CDR3 is built from 14 residues. CDR3 loop: CAWRVAGGLETQYF. CDR3 nucleotide sequence: TGTGCCTGGAGGGTTGCGGGGGGGCTAGAGACCCAGTACTTC.

The CDR3 region has the DNA TGCAGCGTTGGGGGCTTCAGCGGGAGGCTCAACTATGGCTACACCTTC. It translates to CSVGGFSGRLNYGYTF. V gene TRBV29-1 combines with J gene TRBJ1-2; TRBD1 is a possible D gene (5 bases). The germline V and J ends were trimmed by 4 bases and 2 bases, with 20 bases remaining between them. This CDR3 region has 16 residues. CDR1 is SQVTM and CDR2 is ANQGSEA in the germline V gene.

The V call is TRBV7-9, the J call TRBJ1-1; D may be TRBD1 (6 bases). V was trimmed by 5 bases and J by 5 bases, leaving 21 bases between them. The CDR3 totals 16 residues. Per the germline V gene, CDR1 is SEHNR and CDR2 is FQNEAQ (reference sequence). The CDR3 DNA sequence: TGTGCCAGCAGCACACGGACCGAAAGAGGGGGAACTGAAGCTTTCTTT. Translation: CASSTRTERGGTEAFF.

J is TRBJ1-2 and V is TRBV27; 7 bases are shared with TRBD1. Germline CDR1 reads MNHEY; CDR2 reads SMNVEV (reference sequence). Losses at the gene ends were 5 bases for V and 6 bases for J; bases not matched to a gene: 6. The CDR3 is made up of 13 amino acids. CDR3 sequence reads: CASSPWDSDGYTF. Here the CDR3 DNA reads TGTGCCAGCAGTCCTTGGGACAGTGATGGCTACACCTTC.